Here is one T cell receptor (beta chain) with its context. The CDR3 covers 15 residues. Trimming took 5 bases from V and 6 from J; bases not matched to a gene: 8. Germline V gene lookup returns CDR1 MNHEY and CDR2 SMNVEV (reference sequence). The data originate from a study of blood T cell repertoires in COVID-19. Study at large: Acute-phase and convalescent COVID-19 samples originated in the United States, Italy and Spain. T cells, B-cell-depleted T cells, or PBMCs supplied cDNA or gDNA.

Original processing methods: The authors estimated nucleated cell counts from reference gene primer amplification. TCRdb's table, derived via immunoSEQ multiplex PCR, lists solely in-frame clones and lacks some. The DNA was the basis for D and trimming; V, J and clone size are from that table. This table has some 150,000 clones, approximately 81% appearing once. The receptor was derived from a man in his forties with acute or convalescent COVID-19. The specimen was peripheral blood. This chain links TRBV27 with TRBJ2-4; 9 bases match TRBD1. The CDR3 loop reads CASSPTSDRGNIQYF. Written as DNA, the CDR3 is TGTGCCAGCAGTCCCACCTCGGACAGGGGAAACATTCAGTACTTC.